This TCR beta chain comes out of a study of beta chain features in type 1 diabetes (dated by TCRdb to the late 2010s). About the investigation overall: Patients and healthy donors did not differ in mean age, gender distribution, total cell number or subset yield. A total of approximately 99,000,000 sorted cells were examined across all samples, and RNA yield correlated strongly with the number of cells per subset. In the study, TCRB repertoires of sorted circulating CD4+ T cell subsets from recently diagnosed type 1 diabetes patients were compared with those of matched healthy donors. Naive and central memory subsets were obtained from all 30 or so donors, but regulatory and stem cell-like memory subsets were isolated from only 8 patients and roughly 8 healthy donors. Here is what the overall study found, with its caveats: Patients with type 1 diabetes made fewer insertions and deleted more nucleotides at VDJ recombination sites, implying thymic rearrangement abnormalities. Shorter templates might have been favored by PCR, but patient and control samples were amplified and corrected together, so both groups would have been affected equally by any skew. Type 1 diabetes patients showed a moderate but significant shortening of TCRB CDR3 length in all four CD4+ subsets. Because cDNA rather than genomic DNA was sequenced, highly expressing activated cells could have been over-represented, although no difference in activation and CD3 levels was found between groups. Because small numbers of individuals were included in the HLA sub-analyses, any influence of HLA type on TCRB rearrangement was left unresolved. Naive, central memory and regulatory TCRB repertoires appeared more similar among patients than among healthy donors.

A single peripheral blood draw of approximately 0.11 L on average was collected from each donor into heparinised tubes. A BD FACSAria II and a panel including CD45RO, CCR7, CD25, CD127, CD95 and CD27 were used to sort naive, central memory, regulatory and stem cell-like memory CD4+ T cells. All sorted populations exceeded 95% purity. Right away, PBMCs were isolated by Lymphoprep density gradient centrifugation and were stained directly, with no culture step. So that batch effects would be minimized, each experiment stained and sorted samples in pairs, pairing one healthy donor with one patient. Including the terminal cysteine and phenylalanine, the CDR3 comprises 15 residues. Only the CDR3 portion is preserved as DNA: 45 bases, with reading frame beginning at the first base. The trim is 0 bases for V and 3 bases for J, with a gap of 14 bases between the germline ends. CDR1 and CDR2 are drawn from the germline V gene (reference sequence): GTSNPN, SVGIG.

The entire isolated RNA was reverse transcribed using the High Capacity cDNA Reverse Transcription Kit, and thus expressed TCRB transcripts were sequenced. Deep immunoSEQ sequencing was performed on naive, central memory and regulatory T cell samples, with an average of approximately 4 million total reads per sample. After sorted cells were lysed in RLT buffer, RNA was extracted with DNase-treated RNeasy Micro or Mini kits, with the choice depending on cell number. To prevent cross-contamination, every cell subset was processed on its own, while patient and healthy donor samples were processed together. Using the immunoSEQ multiplex PCR, TCRB sequences were amplified from cDNA into 87-bp fragments spanning the CDR3 region. The amplicons were sequenced using the Illumina HiSeq platform. Processing in the source paper ran as follows. Synthetic template baselines were used to correct PCR bias computationally, reads within Hamming distance 2 were collapsed together, and singletons that could not be merged were discarded. Reads were aligned to IMGT to assign V, D and J genes, CDR3 length, and insertions or deletions at six rearrangement sites. Within each subset, clonotype counts were normalized to sorted cell number, after which true diversity and Gini coefficients were computed with the tcR R package. The overlap coefficient, calculated on TCRB nucleotide sequences, was used to measure repertoire sharing. Out-of-frame TCRB sequences from naive cells were analyzed to stand in for the pre-selection repertoire. Not all clones reach the TCRdb copy of this immuneACCESS table, which keeps in-frame sequences only. Checked studies attribute under half of the gap to unresolved V genes and leave the rest unexplained. The D gene and trimming were derived from the DNA, and the V and J assignments and clone size from that table. The sample table shows under 450,000 clones, and roughly 15% are seen once. The ten most abundant clones make up roughly 0.017% of the sample.

In regard to this clone: The specificity of this receptor is unknown. No much larger clone is present one base from it, and per-base qualities are unavailable.

Sequences were obtained from naive CD4+ T cells from blood. The cell subset or site label corresponds to: true naive CD4+ T cells. The receptor's source is a woman under 30 in good health. The V gene is TRBV30 and the J gene is TRBJ2-5, with no confident D gene call. Here the CDR3 is given as CAWSVRPVREETQYF. The DNA sequence reads TGTGCCTGGAGTGTTCGACCCGTCCGGGAAGAGACCCAGTACTTC.